This entry lists 24 T cell receptor beta chains sequenced from one sample in a study of tumor and adjacent non-tumor tissue in lung cancer. The library came from three nested PCR rounds adapted from ARM-PCR protocols. Via MiXCR, TCRdb re-called the multiplex PCR reads, giving one row per CDR3 protein. The sample includes approximately 150,000 distinct CDR3 sequences, approximately 66% of them seen just once. No cell sorting was done before RNA was extracted from the tissue. The sequencing input was lung tumor tissue. Source of these receptors: a man aged 60 to 69 with small cell lung cancer.

The chain recombines TRBV5-4 with TRBJ2-5, with TRBD1 as a possible D gene (7 bases). V lost 6 bases and J 1 base, leaving 13 bases between the germline ends. The CDR3 has 14 residues. Per the germline V gene, CDR1 is SGHNT and CDR2 is YYREEE (reference sequence). Here the CDR3 reads CASNPGGSQETQYF. In DNA, the CDR3 is TGTGCCAGCAACCCAGGGGGGAGCCAAGAGACCCAGTACTTC. Together with reference TRBV5-4 and TRBJ2-5, the CDR3 gives the full variable domain: ETGVTQSPTHLIKTRGQQVTLRCSSQSGHNTVSWYQQALGQGPQFIFQYYREEENGRGNFPPRFSGLQFPNYSSELNVNALELDDSALYLCASNPGGSQETQYFGPGTRLLVL.

Many counts were recorded for this clonotype. The gene calls are TRBV6-5 and TRBJ1-1; 10 nucleotides align to TRBD1. Germline CDR1 and CDR2: MNHEY and SVGAGI. The trim removed 2 bases at V and 4 bases at J, leaving 1 base unmatched. This CDR3 is 14 amino acids long. CDR3 in DNA: TGTGCCAGCAGTTACGGGACAGGGGTCACTGAAGCTTTCTTT. Translating it yields CASSYGTGVTEAFF.

CDR3 bases: TGCAGCGTTGGATTGCAGTGGGCAGGAGTTTTCTTT. Translation: CSVGLQWAGVFF. The gene calls are TRBV29-1 and TRBJ1-1, with D unresolved. The ends were cut back, 4 bases at V and 13 bases at J, with 19 bases in the middle. The V gene's germline CDR1 is SQVTM and CDR2 ANQGSEA. This CDR3 is built from 12 residues.

This clonotype showed up many times. The rearrangement uses TRBV20-1 and TRBJ2-5; no firm D call. CDR1 and CDR2 from the germline V gene are DFQATT and SNEGSKA (reference sequence). Trimming cost V 5 bases and J 2 bases, with 9 bases left between them. CDR3 length: 12 amino acids. CDR3 DNA: TGCAGTGCTTCTTCTAGACAAGAGACCCAGTACTTC. Protein sequence: CSASSRQETQYF.

The rearrangement links TRBV6-5 to TRBJ2-2; 10 nucleotides line up with TRBD2. The junction had 7 bases not matched to a gene; V was cut back by 6 bases and J by 0 bases. The CDR3 is 17 amino acids. Germline loops: CDR1 MNHEY, CDR2 SVGAGI. The CDR3 DNA follows: TGTGCCAGCAGACGGACTAGCGGAGGACCGAACACCGGGGAGCTGTTTTTT. Translation gives CASRRTSGGPNTGELFF.

Comments on this clonotype: Germline and junction disagree at one end, which may indicate a read error. V and J are TRBV11-2 and TRBJ1-1, with no clear D. Per germline, CDR1 SGHAT and CDR2 FQNNGV. The length of the CDR3 is 14 residues. The CDR3 reads CASSVPPHNTEAFF. The DNA of the CDR3 is TGTGCCAGCAGCGTCCCCCCCCACAACACTGAGGCTTTCTTT.

In DNA form, the CDR3 reads TGCACTGCCCAGTCCGGGGAAAACTCCCCCTACGAGCAGTACTTC. The encoded protein is CTAQSGENSPYEQYF. The V call is TRBV20-1, the J call TRBJ2-7; tentatively, D is TRBD2 (5 bases). This CDR3 spans 15 amino acids. The germline gives CDR1 DFQATT, CDR2 SNEGSKA (reference sequence).

Comments on this clonotype: A clone one base away is much larger, so this may be a read error. This chain uses TRBV6-1 with TRBJ2-3; no definite D call. The germline V gene has CDR1 MNHNS and CDR2 SASEGT. V was clipped by 8 bases and J by 4 bases, with 13 bases between them. This CDR3 is built from 13 residues. CDR3 loop: CASHTPASDTQYF. The CDR3 DNA follows: TGTGCCAGCCATACCCCGGCCTCAGATACGCAGTATTTT.

Details on this clonotype: A read error may produce the germline difference seen at one junction end. The chain uses TRBV10-2 and TRBJ2-1; 7 bases agree with TRBD2. Germline V lookup: CDR1 WSHSY, CDR2 SAAADI. The CDR3 extends over 13 amino acids. CDR3 DNA: TGCGCCAGTCGACTAGAGGGAGGGGATGAGCAGTCCTTC. Amino acids: CASRLEGGDEQSF.

A note on this clonotype: A much larger clone differs by one base, so this may be a read error. The gene calls are TRBV28 and TRBJ1-5; possibly TRBD1 for D (5 bases). Per germline, CDR1 MDHEN and CDR2 SYDVKM. CDR3 size: 15 residues. Between the trimmed V and J ends, which lost 4 bases and 5 bases, there was a span of 15 bases. As DNA, the CDR3 is TGTGCCAGCAGTTCGGGGGGGGGGAAATATCAGCCCCAGCATTTT. Its protein is CASSSGGGKYQPQHF.

The V and J genes are TRBV11-1 and TRBJ2-5; a weak D match, TRBD1 (5 bases). This CDR3 is 14 amino acids long. Germline V gives CDR1 SGHAT, CDR2 FQDESV (reference sequence). The germline V and J ends were trimmed by 6 bases and 4 bases, with 15 bases remaining between them. In nucleotides, the CDR3 is TGTGCCAGCAGTCGAGACAGAGTAGGAGAGACCCAGTACTTC. This gives the protein CASSRDRVGETQYF.

As concerns this clonotype: One base away lies a much larger clone, so this may be a sequencing read error. This chain uses TRBV20-1 with TRBJ2-5, with D perhaps being TRBD1 or TRBD2 (6 bases each). The CDR3 loop spans 13 amino acids. In germline, CDR1 is DFQATT, CDR2 SNEGSKA (reference sequence). CDR3 in DNA: TGCAGTGCTAGTATAGGGGGGAGAGAGGCCCAGTACTTC. Translating gives CSASIGGREAQYF.

As for this clonotype: The junction departs from germline at one end; a sequencing error may be responsible. The chain employs TRBV11-3 and TRBJ2-1; 8 bases are shared with TRBD2. Germline V lookup: CDR1 SGHNT, CDR2 YENEEA. CDR3 size: 17 residues. The DNA for the CDR3 is TGTGCCAGCAGCTTAGGTACGACGTGGGACCCAAAGCGGGAGCCGTTCTTC. This sequence encodes CASSLGTTWDPKREPFF.

The chain is built from TRBV2 and TRBJ2-5; no clear D gene. The CDR3 is 13 amino acids. V dropped 2 bases and J dropped 14 bases, with 18 bases sitting between them. CDR1 SNHLY and CDR2 FYNNEI come from the germline V gene. The CDR3: CASSEIDGDVVYF. DNA of the CDR3: TGTGCCAGCAGTGAAATTGACGGCGATGTTGTATACTTC.

This clonotype was detected only a few times. The genes are TRBV5-1 and TRBJ2-3, with D possibly called TRBD1 or TRBD2 (5 bases each). CDR1 SGHRS and CDR2 YFSETQ come from the germline V gene. The CDR3 runs to 14 residues. The V gene lost 4 bases and the J gene lost 1 base, with 10 bases spanning the gap. The CDR3 loop is CASSLQGGTDTQYF. CDR3 in DNA: TGCGCCAGCAGCCTGCAGGGAGGCACAGATACGCAGTATTTT.

This clonotype was recorded once. This may be a read error, as it is one base from a much larger clone. The chain links TRBV29-1 to TRBJ2-1; D is possibly TRBD1 (5 bases). V lost 7 bases to trimming and J lost 0 bases, with 19 bases between them. CDR3 length: 16 residues. CDR1 is SQVTM and CDR2 is ANQGSEA in the germline V gene. In DNA, the CDR3 is TGCAGCGCTGCAAGGAGACAGCTGAGCTCCTACAATGAGCAGTTCTTC. Its protein is CSAARRQLSSYNEQFF.

The chain links TRBV6-6 to TRBJ1-2; D gene ambiguous. Trimming took 6 bases from V and 4 from J, leaving 12 bases between them. This CDR3 is 13 amino acids long. The germline V gene has CDR1 MNHNY and CDR2 SVGAGI (reference sequence). The CDR3 nucleotides read TGTGCCAGCAGCCGGGAATGGGGCTATGGCTACACCTTC. Translation gives CASSREWGYGYTF.

As for this clonotype: This may come from a read error, since a much larger clone is one base off. The chain joins TRBV29-1 to TRBJ2-7, with D unresolved. Germline values: CDR1 SQVTM, CDR2 ANQGSEA. This CDR3 has 12 amino acids. V lost 1 base and J lost 3, with 7 bases in between. The CDR3 nucleotides are TGCAGCGTTGAAGGGTCCTTCTACGAGCAGTACTTC. Translated: CSVEGSFYEQYF.

Points on this clonotype: A much larger clone lies one base from this, so it may be a read error. DNA of the CDR3: TGTGCCAGCAGCCAAGAGAACAGGGCCGGGGAGACCCACTACTTC. Residues: CASSQENRAGETHYF. The genes are TRBV4-2 and TRBJ2-5, with a tentative D call TRBD1 (6 bases). Germline CDR1 is LGHNA and CDR2 is YNFKEQ. This CDR3 spans 15 amino acids.

In its sample, this clonotype was seen a few times. This chain joins TRBV12-3 or TRBV12-4 and TRBJ2-7; no clear D. V was shortened by 6 bases and J by 2 bases, with 14 bases between the two germline ends. The CDR3 totals 14 residues. The chain's CDR3 is CASSQVPGTYEQYF. In DNA form, the CDR3 reads TGTGCCAGCAGCCAAGTGCCAGGAACCTACGAGCAGTACTTC.

This chain links TRBV20-1 with TRBJ2-3; D is possibly TRBD2 (6 bases). The ends were cut back, 4 bases at V and 3 bases at J, with 14 bases in the middle. The CDR3 consists of 14 residues. Germline CDR1 DFQATT, CDR2 SNEGSKA (reference sequence). The CDR3 reads CSAMRGGKTDTQYF. The CDR3 nucleotides read TGCAGTGCTATGAGGGGCGGGAAGACAGATACGCAGTATTTT.

In regard to this clonotype: Given the absence of the conserved phenylalanine or tryptophan at the CDR3 end, a read error is likely. This chain connects TRBV20-1 to TRBJ1-1, with 7 bases identical to TRBD1. CDR3 length: 13 residues. In germline, CDR1 is DFQATT, CDR2 SNEGSKA (reference sequence). Here the CDR3 reads CSAAGGQNTKAFI. CDR3 nucleotide sequence: TGCAGTGCCGCAGGGGGACAGAACACTAAAGCTTTCATT.

To note about this clonotype: The junction shows a germline mismatch at one end, possibly a read error. The chain employs TRBV6-1 and TRBJ2-7; D unclear. There are 12 residues in the CDR3. Looked up from germline, CDR1 is MNHNS and CDR2 is SASEGT. The CDR3 reads CVSSEASLTNYF. For the CDR3, the DNA is TGTGTCAGCAGTGAAGCCTCCCTTACGAACTACTTC.

Comment on this clonotype: A read error may produce the germline difference seen at one junction end. This chain links TRBV4-2 with TRBJ1-3; D perhaps matches TRBD1 (6 bases). The CDR3 has 16 residues. CDR1 is LGHNA, CDR2 YNFKEQ, per germline. This CDR3 reads CSSSQGGSGAGNTIYF. The CDR3, as DNA: TGTTCCAGCAGCCAAGGCGGTTCAGGGGCTGGAAACACCATATATTTT.